This T cell receptor (beta chain) was sequenced for a study of blood T cells in healthy people across ages. Combining a sample-barcoded 5' primer with a J-beta primer mix, a second PCR ran for about 7 to 12 cycles. Through a template-switch adaptor with 12 random nucleotides, each cDNA molecule received a tag. A single record per CDR3 protein comes from TCRdb applying MiXCR to the 5' RACE reads. Here the sample spans about 1.5 million distinct CDR3 sequences, roughly two fifths being singletons. The germline CDR1 and CDR2 sequences are SGHAT and FQNNGV. This CDR3 is built from 14 residues. Trimming at V came to 0 bases and at J to 7 bases, leaving 3 bases not matched to a gene. This clonotype was observed a handful of times. The antigen remains unidentified. Donors were healthy Caucasian individuals from Russia aged roughly 6 to 95. Total RNA extraction produced at least 6 micrograms (per sample) for the study.

General observations from the study: Researchers said unsorted PBMCs prevented a conclusive naive versus antigen-experienced comparison.

What was sequenced was blood. This chain connects TRBV11-2 to TRBJ2-1, with 7 positions matching TRBD2. This sequence was found in a woman under 30 in good health. The CDR3 DNA reads as TGTGCCAGCAGCTTAGATGCGGGAGAGAATGAGCAGTTCTTC. It yields the protein CASSLDAGENEQFF.